This passage covers 27 T cell receptor beta chains from one sample sequenced in a study of T cell responses to AZD1222 COVID-19 vaccine. Generated by immunoSEQ multiplex PCR, the TCRdb table keeps only in-frame clones and is missing some. The data contain 130,000 to 150,000 clones, around 90% of them singletons. This specimen was peripheral blood, taken 28 days after the second dose of the MenACWY control vaccine. The receptors were sampled from an adult who received the MenACWY meningococcal vaccine as a control.

This sequence joins TRBV5-6 and TRBJ1-2; D is possibly TRBD1 (6 bases). This CDR3 comprises 15 residues. Trimming took 2 bases from V and 1 from J, leaving 12 bases between them. The germline V gene has CDR1 SGHDT and CDR2 YYEEEE. The CDR3, as DNA: TGTGCCAGCAGCTTTAGGAACAGGGATAACTATGGCTACACCTTC. Amino acid sequence: CASSFRNRDNYGYTF.

The gene calls are TRBV3-1 (or the pseudogene TRBV3-2) and TRBJ1-1, with D maybe TRBD1 (6 bases). V lost 4 bases and J 5 bases, leaving 17 bases between the germline ends. Germline V lookup: CDR1 LGHDT, CDR2 YNNKEL (reference sequence). The length of the CDR3 is 15 residues. The DNA of the CDR3 is TGTGCCAGCAGCCTCGATTGGGGGGGCGGAACTGAAGCTTTCTTT. Its protein product is CASSLDWGGGTEAFF.

This rearrangement joins TRBV12-5 to TRBJ2-5, with D uncertain. The germline V gene has CDR1 LGHNT and CDR2 FRNRAP. Between the trimmed V and J ends, which lost 1 base and 5 bases, there was a span of 2 bases. The CDR3 is 11 residues long. This CDR3 is CASGLGETQYF. As DNA, the CDR3 is TGTGCTAGTGGTTTGGGGGAGACCCAGTACTTC.

This clone was counted ten times or more. The chain couples TRBV19 to TRBJ2-3; TRBD1 might be the D (5 bases). Trimming left V 7 bases short and J 0 bases short, with 17 bases between. The CDR3 is 16 residues long. Germline V gives CDR1 LNHDA, CDR2 SQIVND (reference sequence). CDR3 region: CASTKGVTASTDTQYF. The CDR3 DNA reads TGTGCCAGTACGAAAGGGGTTACAGCTAGCACAGATACGCAGTATTTT.

This clone has a single count. V usage is TRBV9 and J usage is TRBJ2-3; possibly TRBD1 or TRBD2 for D (5 bases each). Germline V gene sequence: CDR1 SGDLS, CDR2 YYNGEE. With 0 bases removed from V and 4 bases from J, the gap between germline ends came to 15 bases. The CDR3 has 16 amino acids. The CDR3 region is CASSVVWGRGADTQYF. CDR3 DNA: TGTGCCAGCAGCGTAGTTTGGGGGAGAGGGGCAGATACGCAGTATTTT.

The V call is TRBV29-1, the J call TRBJ1-1, with D perhaps matching TRBD1 (5 bases). This CDR3 has 11 residues. The germline V and J ends were trimmed by 3 bases and 11 bases, with 13 bases remaining between them. The germline V gene has CDR1 SQVTM and CDR2 ANQGSEA. Here the CDR3 DNA reads TGCAGCGTTGACGTCCGGGGCCGGGCTTTCTTT. Residues: CSVDVRGRAFF.

The chain joins TRBV3-1 (or the pseudogene TRBV3-2) to TRBJ1-2; D ambiguous. CDR1 and CDR2 (germline): LGHDT, YNNKEL (reference sequence). V was pared by 1 base and J by 2 bases, with 11 bases between. The CDR3 totals 15 residues. CDR3 sequence: CASSQGVGANYGYTF. The CDR3 DNA reads as TGTGCCAGCAGCCAAGGAGTGGGAGCGAACTATGGCTACACCTTC.

The count of this clone is one. The genes are TRBV18 and TRBJ1-6; TRBD1 is a possible D gene (6 bases). The CDR3 totals 16 residues. Trimming removed 1 base at V and 8 bases at J, with 15 bases between. Germline values: CDR1 KGHSH, CDR2 LQKENI. CDR3 bases: TGTGCCAGCTCACCACTTAGCCAGGGGTCGTATTCACCCCTCCACTTT. Protein product: CASSPLSQGSYSPLHF.

V gene TRBV3-1 (or the pseudogene TRBV3-2) combines with J gene TRBJ1-5; D not certain. The length of the CDR3 is 15 residues. Germline V gene sequence: CDR1 LGHDT, CDR2 YNNKEL (reference sequence). V was pared by 3 bases and J by 3 bases, with 12 bases between. Here the CDR3 DNA reads TGTGCCAGCAGCCACTCTCCGGGCCACAATCAGCCCCAGCATTTT. Amino acid sequence: CASSHSPGHNQPQHF.

V gene TRBV19 combines with J gene TRBJ1-2; 9 nucleotides line up with TRBD1. The length of the CDR3 is 15 residues. V was clipped by 3 bases and J by 4 bases; unmatched bases: 6. Germline V CDR1 and CDR2: LNHDA, SQIVND (reference sequence). For the CDR3, the DNA is TGTGCCAGTAGTATTTCGGACAGGGGTGGCTATGGCTACACCTTC. Its protein product is CASSISDRGGYGYTF. The full variable domain, in which reference TRBV19 and TRBJ1-2 provide the parts outside the CDR3, is DGGITQSPKYLFRKEGQNVTLSCEQNLNHDAMYWYRQDPGQGLRLIYYSQIVNDFQKGDIAEGYSVSREKKESFPLTVTSAQKNPTAFYLCASSISDRGGYGYTFGSGTRLTVV.

The J gene is TRBJ1-1, the V gene TRBV7-9; D unresolved. The CDR3 has 12 amino acids. Trimming left V 1 base short and J 11 bases short, with 11 bases between. Germline CDR1 is SEHNR and CDR2 is FQNEAQ (reference sequence). DNA of the CDR3: TGTGCCAGCAGCTTAGACGAGCGAGGGGCTTTCTTT. Protein sequence: CASSLDERGAFF.

On this clone itself: Compared with germline, one end of the junction differs, possibly owing to a read error. As DNA, the CDR3 is TGTGCCAGCACCTTAGGGATGAACACTGAAGCTTTCTTT. Translation: CASTLGMNTEAFF. The J gene is TRBJ1-1, the V gene TRBV7-9, with no clear D. The CDR3 sequence is 13 residues long. The V gene's germline CDR1 is SEHNR and CDR2 FQNEAQ (reference sequence).

This chain links TRBV29-1 with TRBJ2-3; D is perhaps TRBD1 (6 bases). The V and J ends lost 7 bases and 1 base respectively, with 15 bases between them. Germline V CDR1 and CDR2: SQVTM, ANQGSEA. This CDR3 contains 14 residues. The CDR3: CSAKERQGTDTQYF. CDR3 DNA: TGCAGCGCCAAAGAGAGACAGGGCACAGATACGCAGTATTTT.

Remarks on this clone: Other DNA sequences in this sample translate to the same CDR3. The J gene is TRBJ1-4, the V gene TRBV11-3; weak D call: TRBD1 (5 bases). Trimming cost V 6 bases and J 1 base, with 9 bases left between them. The CDR3 runs to 14 residues. Germline V gives CDR1 SGHNT, CDR2 YENEEA. This chain's CDR3 is CASSSGGTNEKLFF. CDR3 DNA: TGTGCCAGCAGTTCGGGGGGAACTAATGAAAAACTGTTTTTT. Full variable domain (remainder filled in from reference TRBV11-3 and TRBJ1-4): EAGVVQSPRYKIIEKKQPVAFWCNPISGHNTLYWYLQNLGQGPELLIRYENEEAVDDSQLPKDRFSAERLKGVDSTLKIQPAELGDSAVYLCASSSGGTNEKLFFGSGTQLSVL.

The CDR3 DNA reads TGTGCCAGCACTACCGGGACATCTCCTTACTATGGCTACACCTTC. This codes for CASTTGTSPYYGYTF. The V call is TRBV2, the J call TRBJ1-2, with D perhaps matching TRBD1 (6 bases). CDR3 length: 15 amino acids. V was cut by 7 bases and J by 3 bases, with 18 bases left in between. CDR1 and CDR2 from the germline V gene are SNHLY and FYNNEI.

The genes are TRBV11-3 and TRBJ2-7; 12 bases are shared with TRBD2. Germline V CDR1 and CDR2: SGHNT, YENEEA. This CDR3 region has 16 residues. V gave up 5 bases and J gave up 6 bases; unmatched junction bases: 11. The CDR3 sequence is CASSPSLTSGSGEQYF. The CDR3 nucleotides read TGTGCCAGCAGCCCTTCCCTGACTAGCGGGAGTGGCGAGCAGTACTTC.

The CDR3 DNA is TGTGCCAGCAGCCAAGGGGACAGGGGCAAAGCTTTCTTT. The encoded protein is CASSQGDRGKAFF. The V and J genes are TRBV3-1 (or the pseudogene TRBV3-2) and TRBJ1-1, with 10 bases aligning to TRBD1. Germline trimming cut 1 base from V and 9 bases from J; bases unmatched to any gene: 2. CDR3 length: 13 residues. Germline V lookup: CDR1 LGHDT, CDR2 YNNKEL (reference sequence).

The chain combines TRBV6-2 or TRBV6-3 with TRBJ1-5, with 8 nucleotides matching TRBD1. The V gene end was trimmed by 5 bases and the J gene end by 3 bases; junction bases not matched to a gene: 9. Germline CDR1 is MNHEY and CDR2 is SVGEGT. CDR3 length equals 16 residues. The CDR3, as DNA: TGTGCCAGCAGTATCCAAGGACAGGGTAACAATCAGCCCCAGCATTTT. Protein sequence: CASSIQGQGNNQPQHF.

The V gene is TRBV5-1, the J gene TRBJ1-4; TRBD1 is a possible D gene (5 bases). The CDR3 is 14 amino acids. Deletions cut 2 bases from V and 7 bases from J, with 12 bases between. Germline V gene lookup returns CDR1 SGHRS and CDR2 YFSETQ. CDR3 in DNA: TGCGCCAGCAGCTTTTCGGGGGGGACTGAAAAACTGTTTTTT. Translated, it gives CASSFSGGTEKLFF.

The chain recombines TRBV5-4 with TRBJ2-2; D is undetermined. This CDR3 is 13 amino acids long. V dropped 6 bases and J dropped 5 bases, with 11 bases sitting between them. From germline, CDR1 is SGHNT and CDR2 YYREEE (reference sequence). CDR3 nucleotides: TGTGCCAGCAACCCAATGGGGACCGGGGAGCTGTTTTTT. It encodes CASNPMGTGELFF. Drawing the rest from reference TRBV5-4 and TRBJ2-2, the complete variable domain is ETGVTQSPTHLIKTRGQQVTLRCSSQSGHNTVSWYQQALGQGPQFIFQYYREEENGRGNFPPRFSGLQFPNYSSELNVNALELDDSALYLCASNPMGTGELFFGEGSRLTVL.

The rearrangement links TRBV7-3 to TRBJ2-2; 9 bases align to TRBD2. The junction had 7 bases not matched to a gene; V was cut back by 5 bases and J by 6 bases. The CDR3 is 15 residues long. From germline, CDR1 is SGHTA and CDR2 FQGTGA. The CDR3 nucleotides read TGTGCCAGCAGCCCACCGACTAGCGGCCCCGGGGAGCTGTTTTTT. Residues: CASSPPTSGPGELFF.

The chain employs TRBV12-3 or TRBV12-4 and TRBJ2-5; possibly TRBD1 for D (6 bases). Trimming pared 3 bases from V and 2 bases from J, leaving 7 bases between. The CDR3 has 13 residues. The CDR3 here is CASSFDRQETQYF. The CDR3, as DNA: TGTGCCAGCAGTTTTGACAGGCAAGAGACCCAGTACTTC.

CDR3 protein: CASSYGQDTDTEAFF. In nucleotides, the CDR3 is TGTGCCAGCAGTTACGGGCAGGATACGGACACTGAAGCTTTCTTT. This chain joins TRBV6-5 and TRBJ1-1, with D unresolved. The CDR3 has 15 residues. The germline V gene encodes CDR1 MNHEY and CDR2 SVGAGI. V lost 2 bases to trimming and J lost 3 bases, with 13 bases between them.

The genes are TRBV11-3 and TRBJ1-6; D perhaps matches TRBD1 (6 bases). Trimming cost V 1 base and J 16 bases, with 14 bases left between them. This CDR3 is 13 amino acids long. In germline, CDR1 is SGHNT, CDR2 YENEEA. The CDR3 DNA is TGTGCCAGCAGCTTAGCACGGACAGCTAGGCTCCACTTT. Translating gives CASSLARTARLHF.

Comments on this clone: A much larger clone sits a single nucleotide away, making a read error possible. The same CDR3 also results from other DNA sequences found in this sample. The chain combines TRBV7-8 with TRBJ1-1; D is undetermined. The ends were cut back, 1 base at V and 1 base at J, with 7 bases in the middle. The germline V gene has CDR1 SGHVS and CDR2 FQNEAQ. The CDR3 loop spans 14 amino acids. The CDR3 protein is CASSLVAGNTEAFF. CDR3 DNA: TGTGCCAGCAGCTTAGTGGCAGGGAACACTGAAGCTTTCTTT.

The genes are TRBV7-8 and TRBJ1-1; tentative D call: TRBD1 (6 bases). CDR1 and CDR2 (germline): SGHVS, FQNEAQ. The CDR3 covers 13 residues. V dropped 6 bases and J dropped 6 bases, with 14 bases sitting between them. CDR3 region: CASSSGGAAEAFF. CDR3 DNA sequence: TGTGCCAGCAGTTCTGGGGGGGCGGCTGAAGCTTTCTTT.

The chain has TRBV6-5 and TRBJ1-5, with a weak D call TRBD1 (5 bases). The CDR3 is 13 amino acids. CDR1 is MNHEY and CDR2 is SVGAGI in the germline V gene. V was cut by 7 bases and J by 0 bases, with 7 bases left in between. The CDR3 bases are TGTGCCAGCATGACAGCTAGCAATCAGCCCCAGCATTTT. The encoded protein is CASMTASNQPQHF.